The 9 T cell receptor beta chains listed next were all sequenced from one sample in a study of vaccination and CD4 T cells after COVID-19. Their antigens are not known. Treatment reported: roughly 11-day PBMC culture with coronavirus spike peptide pools or control peptides (ViraFEST assay). Sequenced with the Oncomine TCR Beta short-read assay was DNA taken from cultured CD4+ T cells. Each CDR3 protein is one row after TCRdb ran MiXCR on the PCR reads. The sample yields roughly 22,000 distinct CDR3 sequences, about 30% seen once. Sequencing was done on a sample of cultured CD4+ T cells from blood. These receptors all stem from a human donor with COVID-19.

J is TRBJ1-2 and V is TRBV12-2. TRBV12-2 is reported as a pseudogene. The CDR3 contains 14 residues. CDR3: CASREWSPPYGYTF. The DNA of the CDR3 is TGTGCAAGTCGTGAGTGGTCACCTCCTTATGGCTACACCTTC.

The V and J genes are TRBV5-4 and TRBJ1-1; D unresolved. Germline V lookup: CDR1 SGHNT, CDR2 YYREEE (reference sequence). Trimming took off 1 base at V and 4 bases at J, with 11 bases between the two ends. This CDR3 is built from 14 residues. DNA for the CDR3: TGTGCCAGCAGCTTGCCTCAGAAAGCCACTGAAGCTTTCTTT. The encoded protein is CASSLPQKATEAFF.

V and J are TRBV19 and TRBJ1-6; TRBD1 is a possible D gene (6 bases). The CDR3 totals 16 residues. Germline V gene sequence: CDR1 LNHDA, CDR2 SQIVND (reference sequence). The V end was cut by 6 bases, the J end by 6 bases, with 18 bases between. CDR3 nucleotides: TGTGCCAGTAGCTTGGGGGAGACAGGAGGTAATTCACCCCTCCACTTT. Amino acids: CASSLGETGGNSPLHF.

This clonotype has only a few counts. This chain uses TRBV12-3 or TRBV12-4 with TRBJ1-5, with unresolved D. The CDR3 is made up of 11 amino acids. V lost 6 bases and J 2 bases, leaving 2 bases between the germline ends. The CDR3 is CASSRNQPQHF. CDR3 nucleotides: TGTGCCAGCAGCCGCAATCAGCCCCAGCATTTT.

V usage is TRBV6-2 or TRBV6-3 and J usage is TRBJ2-6; no clear D. The CDR3 runs to 15 residues. Trimming cost V 6 bases and J 0 bases, with 9 bases left between them. The V gene's germline CDR1 is MNHEY and CDR2 SVGEGT. The CDR3 sequence: CASSPQYSGANVLTF. In nucleotides, the CDR3 is TGTGCCAGCAGCCCACAATACTCTGGGGCCAACGTCCTGACTTTC.

The chain couples TRBV6-1 to TRBJ1-5; the match to TRBD1 covers 8 bases. The CDR3 has 18 residues. V lost 3 bases, J lost 2 bases, and 12 bases stayed unmatched. CDR1 and CDR2 from the germline V gene are MNHNS and SASEGT. CDR3 amino acids: CASSEFGRGHDGNQPQHF. The DNA of the CDR3 is TGTGCCAGCAGTGAGTTCGGCAGGGGGCATGATGGCAATCAGCCCCAGCATTTT.

This chain links TRBV4-1 with TRBJ2-7, with 9 positions matching TRBD2. From germline, CDR1 is MGHRA and CDR2 YSYEKL. Trimming took 1 base from V and 2 from J; bases not matched to a gene: 12. The CDR3 totals 18 residues. CDR3 nucleotide sequence: TGCGCCAGCAGCCAAGTGCCAGCGGGGGGAACCAATGCCTACGAGCAGTACTTC. It codes for CASSQVPAGGTNAYEQYF.

This clonotype was recorded a few times. The chain links TRBV5-6 to TRBJ1-6, with 11 positions matching TRBD1. V shed 1 base and J 4 bases; nucleotides not matched to a gene: 1. This CDR3 has 16 amino acids. The V gene's germline CDR1 is SGHDT and CDR2 YYEEEE. The CDR3 DNA is TGTGCCAGCAGCTTGTGGGACAGGGGGTATAATTCACCCCTCCACTTT. Amino acids: CASSLWDRGYNSPLHF.

About this clonotype itself: Germline and junction disagree at one end, which may indicate a read error. V is TRBV6-1 and J is TRBJ1-2; TRBD1 is a possible D gene (6 bases). This CDR3 is 13 amino acids long. Germline assignment: CDR1 MNHNS and CDR2 SASEGT. The CDR3 DNA is TGTGCCAGCAGCCCTTGGGGGGGCAATGGCTACGCCTTC. Translating gives CASSPWGGNGYAF.